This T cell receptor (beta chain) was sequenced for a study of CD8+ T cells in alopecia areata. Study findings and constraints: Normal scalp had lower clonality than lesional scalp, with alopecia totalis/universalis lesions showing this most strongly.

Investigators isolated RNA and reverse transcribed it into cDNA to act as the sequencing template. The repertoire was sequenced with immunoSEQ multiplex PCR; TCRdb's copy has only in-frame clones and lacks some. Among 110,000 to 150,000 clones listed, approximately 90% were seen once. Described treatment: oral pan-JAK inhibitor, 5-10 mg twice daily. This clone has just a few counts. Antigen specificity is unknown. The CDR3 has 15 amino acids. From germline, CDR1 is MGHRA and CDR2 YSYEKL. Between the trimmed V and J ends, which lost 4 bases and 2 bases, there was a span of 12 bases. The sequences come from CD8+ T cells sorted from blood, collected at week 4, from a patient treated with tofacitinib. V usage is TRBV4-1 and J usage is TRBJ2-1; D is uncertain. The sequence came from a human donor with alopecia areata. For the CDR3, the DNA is TGCGCCAGCAGCCGGACGGACGTCACCTACAATGAGCAGTTCTTC. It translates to CASSRTDVTYNEQFF.